The sample holds many counts of the clone carrying this T cell receptor (beta chain). As yet, its antigen is unknown. Unique molecular identifiers were incorporated into the prepared TCRbeta library. MiXCR, run by TCRdb on the PCR reads, gives a single entry per CDR3 protein. This table holds 670,000 or so distinct CDR3 sequences, less than 15% found once. These data are taken from a study of T-cell reconstitution after alpha-beta-depleted transplantation in children. Study-level results: The high TCRbeta diversity at day 60 in some patients came from surviving recipient T cells and thymic progenitors.

The germline V gene encodes CDR1 LNHNV and CDR2 YYDKDF (reference sequence). This CDR3 spans 17 amino acids. Trimming took 4 bases from V and 0 from J, leaving 16 bases between them. The sequence was obtained from a girl aged 2-9 years with congenital amegakaryocytic thrombocytopenia, due to receive a stem cell transplant. The chain recombines TRBV15 with TRBJ1-5, with a possible D match to TRBD1 (5 bases). Sample: PBMCs, taken before TCRalphabeta/CD19-depleted stem cell transplant. CDR3 bases: TGTGCCACCAGCACTGCTTTTGGGACGTATAGCAATCAGCCCCAGCATTTT. Its translation: CATSTAFGTYSNQPQHF.